The T cell receptor beta chain described here comes from a study of T-cell reconstitution after alpha-beta-depleted transplantation in children. The TCRbeta library incorporated unique molecular identifiers. TCRdb recomputed calls from the PCR reads with MiXCR, one row per CDR3 protein. The sample shows hundreds of thousands of distinct CDR3 sequences, under 15% of them seen only once. The CDR3 totals 20 residues. V lost 0 bases and J lost 2; bases outside the gene matches: 12. Germline CDR1 LNHNV, CDR2 YYDKDF (reference sequence). The sample was PBMCs, mostly from graft donor cells, taken 360 days after TCRalphabeta/CD19-depleted stem cell transplant. The chain employs TRBV15 and TRBJ2-7; 14 bases match TRBD2. The TCR originated in a male patient under 18 who had a stem cell transplant for acute myeloid leukemia, so the T cells may come from the graft donor. The CDR3 reads CATSRERAGLAGGLPYEQYF. In DNA form, the CDR3 reads TGTGCCACCAGCAGAGAGAGAGCCGGACTAGCGGGAGGCCTCCCCTACGAGCAGTACTTC. Based on the CDR3 plus reference TRBV15 and TRBJ2-7, the full variable domain is DAMVIQNPRYQVTQFGKPVTLSCSQTLNHNVMYWYQQKSSQAPKLLFHYYDKDFNNEADTPDNFQSRRPNTSFCFLDIRSPGLGDTAMYLCATSRERAGLAGGLPYEQYFGPGTRLTVT.